Listed below are T cell receptor beta chains from one sample, sequenced in a study of Graves' ophthalmopathy and Graves' hyperthyroidism. TCRdb re-derived calls from the multiplex PCR reads in MiXCR, one entry per CDR3 protein. The sample records 660,000 or so distinct CDR3 sequences, 35% to 45% being singletons. The specimen was peripheral blood. All receptors derive from an adult man with Graves' ophthalmopathy. Both conserved end residues are part of each CDR3. Each record gives: D gene, clone size, CDR3 length, J gene, V gene, CDR3 DNA, CDR3 protein. D genes are given only for firm matches. Clone size is given for some rows only: seen once, a few or many times, or a class if the clone is expanded.

>.|.|16|TRBJ2-6|TRBV2
TGTGCCAGCAGACCCCGGGGGGCGCGGGGGGCCAACGTCCTGACTTTC
CASRPRGARGANVLTF
>TRBD1|.|16|TRBJ1-2|TRBV9
TGTGCCAGCAGTTCCTCTCAGGGACAGGGGAACTATGGCTACACCTTC
CASSSSQGQGNYGYTF
>.|few|14|TRBJ2-7|TRBV20-1
TGCAGTGCCGAGAGGTTGGACCGGGGCAGCGAGCAGTACTTC
CSAERLDRGSEQYF
>TRBD1|.|14|TRBJ1-6|TRBV2
TGTGCCAGTCCGGGACAGGCCAATAATTCACCCCTCCACTTT
CASPGQANNSPLHF
>TRBD1|many|14|TRBJ1-1|TRBV2
TGTGCCAGCAGTGAAGAGACAGGGGGCACTGAAGCTTTCTTT
CASSEETGGTEAFF
>.|many|13|TRBJ2-7|TRBV29-1
TGCAGCGTTGAACCCGCGGAGGGGTACGAGCAGTACTTC
CSVEPAEGYEQYF
>TRBD1|.|14|TRBJ2-5|TRBV10-2
TGCGCCACCTCAGGGCAACAGGGGAGAGAGACCCAGTACTTC
CATSGQQGRETQYF
>.|many|14|TRBJ1-2|TRBV10-3
TGTGCCATCAGTGATGGGGACATCAATTATGGCTACACCTTC
CAISDGDINYGYTF
>.|.|11|TRBJ2-5|TRBV6-1
TGTGCCAGCAAAACGTGGCCGACCCAGTACTTC
CASKTWPTQYF
>.|.|13|TRBJ1-2|TRBV12-3/TRBV12-4
TGTGCCAGCAGTTTGGGGATCCAGAGTGGCTACACCTTC
CASSLGIQSGYTF
>.|.|11|TRBJ2-1|TRBV19
TGTGCCACCAGGCAGGACAATGAGCAGTTCTTC
CATRQDNEQFF
>.|.|15|TRBJ2-2|TRBV5-1
TGCGCCAGCAGCCTAGGGACTTTTAACACCGGGGAGCTGTTTTTT
CASSLGTFNTGELFF
>.|.|18|TRBJ2-7|TRBV2
TGTGCCAGCAGTTCGAAAGGGACGGGGGAGCAGCCTTCCTACGAGCAGTACTTC
CASSSKGTGEQPSYEQYF
>.|.|13|TRBJ1-2|TRBV25-1
TGTGCCAGCAGTGCTAGAGGGAGCTATGGCTACACCTTC
CASSARGSYGYTF
>TRBD1|few|17|TRBJ2-7|TRBV7-9
TGTGCCAGCAGCTCTATTCGGGACAGGGGGCGGGCCTACGAGCAGTACTTC
CASSSIRDRGRAYEQYF
>TRBD1|many|15|TRBJ2-2|TRBV7-2
TGTGCCAGCAGCTGGGGAAGACAGGGCCCCGGGGAGCTGTTTTTT
CASSWGRQGPGELFF
>.|many|14|TRBJ2-7|TRBV5-1
TGCGCCAGCAGCTTGGGTTCCGCGAACGGCGAGCAGTACTTC
CASSLGSANGEQYF
>.|.|15|TRBJ1-2|TRBV3-1
TGTGCCAGCAGCCAAGAATTTGGTGGGGTTTATGGCTACACCTTC
CASSQEFGGVYGYTF
>.|.|13|TRBJ2-5|TRBV10-2
TGCGCCAGCAGTGAGGGGGAGTCCAAGACCCAGTACTTC
CASSEGESKTQYF
>.|.|10|TRBJ2-5|TRBV7-9
TGTGCCAGCAGCCAGGGGCCCCAGTACTTC
CASSQGPQYF
>TRBD1|once|15|TRBJ1-4|TRBV2
TGTGCCAGCGTACGGGACAGGGGGCTGAGTGAAAAACTGTTTTTT
CASVRDRGLSEKLFF
>.|.|14|TRBJ2-7|TRBV5-1
TGCGCCAGCAGCTCCTACAGGCGGTCCTACGAGCAGTACTTC
CASSSYRRSYEQYF
>TRBD1|many|13|TRBJ2-7|TRBV2
TGTGCCAGTAAAGGACAGGGGAGTCTCGAGCAGTACTTC
CASKGQGSLEQYF
>TRBD2|.|20|TRBJ2-5|TRBV7-9
TGTGCCAGCAGCTCCCGGATACGGGGGGGCGCTCGATTATTCCAAGAGACCCAGTACTTC
CASSSRIRGGARLFQETQYF
>.|.|13|TRBJ1-2|TRBV24-1
TGTGCCAGCTCACCCGGACAGCAATATGGCTACACCTTC
CASSPGQQYGYTF
>TRBD1|many|16|TRBJ2-5|TRBV25-1
TGTGCCAGCGGCGAGACCGGGACAGGGATTTCGAAGACCCAGTACTTC
CASGETGTGISKTQYF
>TRBD1|.|14|TRBJ2-5|TRBV10-3
TGTGCCATCAGTGCTAGGGGGCAGTGGGAGACCCAGTACTTC
CAISARGQWETQYF
>TRBD1|.|13|TRBJ2-7|TRBV29-1
TGCAGCTTAGGCGGGACAGGGACCTACGAGCAGTACTTC
CSLGGTGTYEQYF
>TRBD1|.|8|TRBJ2-7|TRBV20-1
TGCAGTGCTAGGTTGACAGGGTTC
CSARLTGF
>.|many|15|TRBJ2-6|TRBV4-2
TGTGCCAGCAGCCAGTTGGGCTCTGGGGCCAACGTCCTGACTTTC
CASSQLGSGANVLTF
>.|few|17|TRBJ1-5|TRBV24-1
TGCGCCAGCAGCCCCCATGGGGGAGCCCTCCTTTATCAGCCCCAGCATTTT
CASSPHGGALLYQPQHF
>.|many|14|TRBJ1-2|TRBV19
TGTGCCAGTAGTGCCCCTACAGGGTTCACTGGCTACACCTTC
CASSAPTGFTGYTF
>TRBD1|many|14|TRBJ1-1|TRBV5-1
TGCGCCAGCAGCTTGGGGGACAGAGACACTGAAGCTTTCTTT
CASSLGDRDTEAFF
>.|many|15|TRBJ1-2|TRBV20-1
TGCAGTGCCCTGCCCTTCGACACAGTAGACTATGGCTACACCTTC
CSALPFDTVDYGYTF
>.|.|9|TRBJ2-7|TRBV9
TGTGCCAGCAGCGTAGAGCAGTACTTC
CASSVEQYF
>TRBD1|.|16|TRBJ2-6|TRBV29-1
TGCAGCGTTGTTATTGAAGAGCCGGGACAGGGCAACGTCCTGACTTTC
CSVVIEEPGQGNVLTF
>TRBD1|.|14|TRBJ1-6|TRBV2
TGTGCCAGCTCACCGGGGACAGGGATACCACCCCTCCACTTT
CASSPGTGIPPLHF
>.|.|14|TRBJ2-7|TRBV7-8
TGTGCCTGGAGAAGAGGCAGTAGGGCCTCCGAGCAGTACTTC
CAWRRGSRASEQYF
>.|.|13|TRBJ2-7|TRBV20-1
TGCAGTGCTAGAGTTGGTCAGCACTACGAGCAGTACTTC
CSARVGQHYEQYF
>.|few|14|TRBJ2-3|TRBV29-1
TGCAGCGCGCACCCGACAGCGGTCGAAGCTACGCAGTATTTT
CSAHPTAVEATQYF
>.|many|12|TRBJ1-1|TRBV2
TGTGCCAGCGAGACAAGGGAATCTGAAGCTTTCTTT
CASETRESEAFF
>TRBD2|many|16|TRBJ2-7|TRBV15
TGTGCCACCAGCAGAGATAACGGGAGGGCCCCCTACGAGCAGTACTTC
CATSRDNGRAPYEQYF
>TRBD1|.|15|TRBJ2-7|TRBV5-1
TGCGCCAGCGAAAAAGGACAGGGAATTGCTGGCGAGCAGTACTTC
CASEKGQGIAGEQYF
>.|many|16|TRBJ1-1|TRBV7-9
TGTGCCAGCAGCTTAGCGCTGGGACGGAAAGGCACTGAAGCTTTCTTT
CASSLALGRKGTEAFF
>TRBD1|.|15|TRBJ1-2|TRBV10-3
TGTGCCATCAGCGGCGACGGGACAGGGCGGTATGGCTACACCTTC
CAISGDGTGRYGYTF
>.|many|13|TRBJ2-7|TRBV12-3/TRBV12-4
TGTGCCAGCAGTTTCAGGGCCCTCTACGAGCAGTACTTC
CASSFRALYEQYF
>.|.|14|TRBJ2-2|TRBV10-3
TGTGCCATCAGGGGTCTTTCGAACACCGGGGAGCTGTTTTTT
CAIRGLSNTGELFF